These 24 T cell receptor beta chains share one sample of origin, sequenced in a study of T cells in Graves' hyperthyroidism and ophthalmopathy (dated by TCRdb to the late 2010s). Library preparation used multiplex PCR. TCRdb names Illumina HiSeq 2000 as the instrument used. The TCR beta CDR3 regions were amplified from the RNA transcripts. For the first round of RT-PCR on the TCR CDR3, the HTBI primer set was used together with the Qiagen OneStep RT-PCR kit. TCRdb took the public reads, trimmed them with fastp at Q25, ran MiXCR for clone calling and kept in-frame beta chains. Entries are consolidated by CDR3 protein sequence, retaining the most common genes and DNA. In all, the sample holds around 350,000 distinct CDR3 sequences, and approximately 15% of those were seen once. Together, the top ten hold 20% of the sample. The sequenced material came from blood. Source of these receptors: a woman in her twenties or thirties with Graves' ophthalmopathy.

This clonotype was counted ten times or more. The CDR3 region has the DNA TGTGCCAGCAGTGAATATACAGGCTACGAGCAGTACTTC. This translates into CASSEYTGYEQYF. The rearrangement uses TRBV6-1 and TRBJ2-7; the D gene is possibly TRBD1 (5 bases). Germline-derived CDR1 and CDR2 are MNHNS and SASEGT. The V gene lost 2 bases and the J gene lost 3 bases, with 8 bases spanning the gap. CDR3 size: 13 residues.

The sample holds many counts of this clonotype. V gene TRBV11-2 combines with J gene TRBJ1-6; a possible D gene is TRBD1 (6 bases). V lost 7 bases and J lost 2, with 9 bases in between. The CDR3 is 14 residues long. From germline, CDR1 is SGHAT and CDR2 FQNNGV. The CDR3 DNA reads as TGTGCCAGCACAGACAGGCCCTATAATTCACCCCTCCACTTT. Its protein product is CASTDRPYNSPLHF.

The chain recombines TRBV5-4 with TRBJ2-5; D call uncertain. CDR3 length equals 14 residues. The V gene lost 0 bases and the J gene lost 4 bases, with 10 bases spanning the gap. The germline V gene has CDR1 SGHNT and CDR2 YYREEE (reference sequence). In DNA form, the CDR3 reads TGTGCCAGCAGCTTGGCCCACGCTCCAGAGACCCAGTACTTC. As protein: CASSLAHAPETQYF.

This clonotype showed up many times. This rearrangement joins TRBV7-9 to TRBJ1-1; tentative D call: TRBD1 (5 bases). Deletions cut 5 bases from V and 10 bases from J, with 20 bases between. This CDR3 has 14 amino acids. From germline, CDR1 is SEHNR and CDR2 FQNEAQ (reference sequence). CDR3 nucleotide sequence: TGTGCCAGCAGCCTCCGGGACTTCCCTGATGGAGCTTTCTTT. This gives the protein CASSLRDFPDGAFF.

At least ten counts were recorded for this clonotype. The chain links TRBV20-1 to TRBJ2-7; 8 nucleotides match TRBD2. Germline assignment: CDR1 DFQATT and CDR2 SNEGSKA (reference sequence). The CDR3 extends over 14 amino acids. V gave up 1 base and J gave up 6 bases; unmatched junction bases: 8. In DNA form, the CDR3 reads TGCAGTGCTAGAGCTCTGACGGGAGGGTTCGAGCAGTACTTC. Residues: CSARALTGGFEQYF.

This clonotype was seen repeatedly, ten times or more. The CDR3 protein is CASYRGAGANVLTF. DNA of the CDR3: TGTGCCAGCTACAGGGGGGCTGGGGCCAACGTCCTGACTTTC. The chain uses TRBV18 and TRBJ2-6; the match to TRBD1 covers 8 bases. CDR1 is KGHSH and CDR2 is LQKENI in the germline V gene. V trimming: 7 bases; J trimming: 2 bases; junction bases outside the gene matches: 1. This CDR3 region has 14 residues.

CDR3 in DNA: TGTGCCAGCAGTGAAGAGGGGACGGCCCCCCACTTT. It encodes CASSEEGTAPHF. The chain carries TRBV2 and TRBJ1-6; TRBD1 is a possible D gene (5 bases). V was pared by 1 base and J by 18 bases, with 13 bases between. CDR1 is SNHLY and CDR2 is FYNNEI in the germline V gene. This CDR3 has 12 amino acids.

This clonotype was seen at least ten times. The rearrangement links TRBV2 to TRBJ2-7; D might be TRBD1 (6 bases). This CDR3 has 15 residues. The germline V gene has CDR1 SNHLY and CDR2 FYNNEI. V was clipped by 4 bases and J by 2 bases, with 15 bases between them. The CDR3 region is CASSGFADSTYEQYF. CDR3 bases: TGTGCCAGCAGTGGGTTTGCGGACAGTACCTACGAGCAGTACTTC.

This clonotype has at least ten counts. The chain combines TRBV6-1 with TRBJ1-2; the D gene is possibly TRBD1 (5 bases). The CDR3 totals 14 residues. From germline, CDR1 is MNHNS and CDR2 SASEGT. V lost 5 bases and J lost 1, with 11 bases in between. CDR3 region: CASSTRTRNYGYTF. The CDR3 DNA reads TGTGCCAGCAGTACCCGGACACGTAACTATGGCTACACCTTC.

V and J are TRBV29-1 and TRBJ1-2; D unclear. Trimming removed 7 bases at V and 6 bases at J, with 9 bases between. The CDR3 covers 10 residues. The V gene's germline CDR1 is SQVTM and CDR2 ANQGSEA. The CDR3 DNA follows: TGCAGCGCAAGGCTAGATGGCTACACCTTC. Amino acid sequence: CSARLDGYTF.

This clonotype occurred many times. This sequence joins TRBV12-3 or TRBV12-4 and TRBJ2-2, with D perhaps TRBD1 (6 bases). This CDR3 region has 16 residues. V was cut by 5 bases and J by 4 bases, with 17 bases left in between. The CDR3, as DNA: TGTGCCAGCAGTCCCCCCGGACAGTCGTTCACCGGGGAGCTGTTTTTT. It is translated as CASSPPGQSFTGELFF.

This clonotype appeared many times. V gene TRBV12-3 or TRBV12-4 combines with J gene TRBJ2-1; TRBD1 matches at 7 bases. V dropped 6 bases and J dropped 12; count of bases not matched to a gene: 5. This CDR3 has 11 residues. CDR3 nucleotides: TGTGCCAGCAGGACCGGGACAGTGCAGTTCTTC. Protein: CASRTGTVQFF.

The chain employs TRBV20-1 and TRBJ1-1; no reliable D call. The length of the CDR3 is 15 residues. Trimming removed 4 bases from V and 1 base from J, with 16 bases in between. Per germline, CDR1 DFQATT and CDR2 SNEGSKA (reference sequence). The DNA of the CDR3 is TGCAGTGCTAAGTTAGTAGAAGACTGGAACACTGAAGCTTTCTTT. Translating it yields CSAKLVEDWNTEAFF.

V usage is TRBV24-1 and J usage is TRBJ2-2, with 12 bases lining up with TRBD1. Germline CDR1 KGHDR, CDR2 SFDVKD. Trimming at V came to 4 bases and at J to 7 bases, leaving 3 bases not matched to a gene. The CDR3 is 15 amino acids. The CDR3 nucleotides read TGTGCCACCAGTGAGAGGGACAGGGGGCGCGGGGAGCTGTTTTTT. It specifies CATSERDRGRGELFF.

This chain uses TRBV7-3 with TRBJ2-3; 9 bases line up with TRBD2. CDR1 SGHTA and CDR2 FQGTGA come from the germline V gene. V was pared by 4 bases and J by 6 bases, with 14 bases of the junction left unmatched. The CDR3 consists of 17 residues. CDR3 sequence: CASSSPRVAGEGDTQYF. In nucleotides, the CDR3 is TGTGCCAGCAGCTCCCCCCGAGTAGCGGGAGAAGGTGATACGCAGTATTTT.

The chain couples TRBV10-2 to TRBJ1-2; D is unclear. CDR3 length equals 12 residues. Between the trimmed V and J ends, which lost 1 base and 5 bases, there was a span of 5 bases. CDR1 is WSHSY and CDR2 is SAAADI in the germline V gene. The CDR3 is CASSEWGYGYTF. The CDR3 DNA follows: TGCGCCAGCAGTGAGTGGGGTTATGGCTACACCTTC.

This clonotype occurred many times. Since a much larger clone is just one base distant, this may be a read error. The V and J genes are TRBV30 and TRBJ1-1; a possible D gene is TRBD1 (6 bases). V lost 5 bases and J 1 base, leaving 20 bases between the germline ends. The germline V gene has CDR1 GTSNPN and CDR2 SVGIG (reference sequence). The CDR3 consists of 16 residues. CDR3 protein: CAWSPGTPLGNTEAFF. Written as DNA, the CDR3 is TGTGCCTGGTCCCCGGGGACACCTCTGGGGAACACTGAAGCTTTCTTT.

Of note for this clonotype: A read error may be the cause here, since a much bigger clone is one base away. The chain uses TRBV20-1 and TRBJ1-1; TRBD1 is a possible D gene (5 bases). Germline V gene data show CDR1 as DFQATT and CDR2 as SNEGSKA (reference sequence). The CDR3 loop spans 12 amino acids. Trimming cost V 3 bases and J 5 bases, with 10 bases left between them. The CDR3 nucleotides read TGCAGTGCTAGCGGGGGGAGAACTGAAGCTTTCTTT. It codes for CSASGGRTEAFF.

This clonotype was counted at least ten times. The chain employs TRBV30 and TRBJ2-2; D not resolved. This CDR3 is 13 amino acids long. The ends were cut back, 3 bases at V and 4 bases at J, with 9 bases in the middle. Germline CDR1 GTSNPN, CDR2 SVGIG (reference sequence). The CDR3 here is CAWRFTTTGELFF. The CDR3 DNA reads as TGTGCCTGGAGGTTTACGACCACCGGGGAGCTGTTTTTT.

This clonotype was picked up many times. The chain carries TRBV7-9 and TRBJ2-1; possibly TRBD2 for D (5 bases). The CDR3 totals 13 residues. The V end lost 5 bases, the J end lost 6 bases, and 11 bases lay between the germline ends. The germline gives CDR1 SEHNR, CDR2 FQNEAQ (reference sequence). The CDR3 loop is CASSPRGSNEQFF. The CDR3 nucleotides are TGTGCCAGCAGCCCACGTGGGAGCAATGAGCAGTTCTTC. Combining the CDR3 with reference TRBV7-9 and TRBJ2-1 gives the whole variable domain DTGVSQNPRHKITKRGQNVTFRCDPISEHNRLYWYRQTLGQGPEFLTYFQNEAQLEKSRLLSDRFSAERPKGSFSTLEIQRTEQGDSAMYLCASSPRGSNEQFFGPGTRLTVL.

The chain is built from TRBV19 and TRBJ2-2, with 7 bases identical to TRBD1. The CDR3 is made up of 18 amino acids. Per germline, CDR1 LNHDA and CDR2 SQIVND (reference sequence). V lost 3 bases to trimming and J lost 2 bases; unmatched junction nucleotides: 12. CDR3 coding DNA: TGTGCCAGTAGTATCCCCGCAGGGAGACAGGGCAACACCGGGGAGCTGTTTTTT. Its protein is CASSIPAGRQGNTGELFF.

DNA of the CDR3: TGTGCCAGCAGCCAAGAGGGGACAGGAGGTAATGAAAAACTGTTTTTT. This translates into CASSQEGTGGNEKLFF. The chain carries TRBV4-2 and TRBJ1-4; TRBD1 matches at 8 bases. The CDR3 length is 16 residues. The germline gives CDR1 LGHNA, CDR2 YNFKEQ. V was pared by 0 bases and J by 4 bases, with 4 bases of the junction left unmatched.

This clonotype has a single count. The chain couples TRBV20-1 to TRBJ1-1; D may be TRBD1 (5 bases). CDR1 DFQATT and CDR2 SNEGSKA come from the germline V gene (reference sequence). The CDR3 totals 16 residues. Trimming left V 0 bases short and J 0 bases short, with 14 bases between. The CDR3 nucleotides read TGCAGTGCTAGAGATCCGGGGGGGGGTTTGAACACTGAAGCTTTCTTT. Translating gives CSARDPGGGLNTEAFF.

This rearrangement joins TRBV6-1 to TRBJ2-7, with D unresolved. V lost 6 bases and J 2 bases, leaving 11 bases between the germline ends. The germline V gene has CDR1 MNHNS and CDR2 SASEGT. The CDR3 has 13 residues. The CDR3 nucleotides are TGTGCCAGCAGCTCCGACATGACCTACGAGCAGTACTTC. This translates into CASSSDMTYEQYF.